The 3 T cell receptor beta chains below all came from one sample that was sequenced in a study of T cell changes during pregnancy in multiple sclerosis. The data were produced by immunoSEQ multiplex PCR, yet TCRdb's version contains in-frame clones alone and is incomplete. The profile shows tens of thousands of clones, around 94% of them singletons. Specimen: CD4+ T cells from peripheral blood mononuclear cells, collected before pregnancy. These receptors all come from a female donor with multiple sclerosis, enrolled in a pregnancy study.

This chain links TRBV30 with TRBJ2-2, with 11 bases fitting TRBD2. The CDR3 is made up of 16 amino acids. J was trimmed by 2 bases and V by 7 bases; bases with no gene match: 9. The V gene's germline CDR1 is GTSNPN and CDR2 SVGIG (reference sequence). CDR3 residues: CALKISGRVNTGELFF. CDR3 DNA sequence: TGTGCCTTAAAAATTAGCGGGAGGGTAAACACCGGGGAGCTGTTTTTT.

This chain links TRBV18 with TRBJ2-7; 7 nucleotides align to TRBD1. The V gene's germline CDR1 is KGHSH and CDR2 LQKENI. With 5 bases clipped from V and 2 bases from J, the junction kept 9 bases outside the gene matches. CDR3 length: 15 amino acids. DNA for the CDR3: TGTGCCAGCTCAGACGGGACAGCGTTGACCTACGAGCAGTACTTC. Encoded protein: CASSDGTALTYEQYF.

This chain joins TRBV27 and TRBJ1-6; 9 nucleotides agree with TRBD1. This CDR3 has 15 amino acids. Trimming at V came to 5 bases and at J to 4 bases, leaving 3 bases not matched to a gene. CDR1 is MNHEY, CDR2 SMNVEV, per germline (reference sequence). CDR3 sequence (DNA): TGTGCCAGCAGTCTTGGACAGGGGTATAATTCACCCCTCCACTTT. Translating gives CASSLGQGYNSPLHF.